This T cell receptor (beta chain) stems from a study of cytomegalovirus exposure and HLA in healthy donors. Whole-study context: Samples from HLA-typed donors yielded 65 million to 85 million unique TCRs in an early data release. The study, taken as a whole, reports: Confirmation in vitro established that three CMV-associated chains were specific for CMV antigens. Owing to their indistinguishability, certain V segments, notably TRBV6-2 and TRBV6-3, were excluded.

Germline loops: CDR1 MRHNA, CDR2 SNTAGT. The CDR3 spans 14 residues. With 5 bases clipped from V and 5 bases from J, the junction kept 6 bases outside the gene matches. While unrecorded immune exposures were likely, the donors were nominally healthy when sampled. Points on this clone: The target antigen is unknown.

Primers included in the PCR were 60 Vbeta and 13 Jbeta primers. TCRdb's copy holds only in-frame clones and misses some; the assay was immunoSEQ multiplex PCR. The profile shows approximately 67,000 clones, 85% to 90% of them singletons. This sequence joins TRBV6-4 and TRBJ2-1; 7 bases are a match to TRBD2. Sample: PBMCs. The source of this sequence is a woman aged 30 to 39 in good health and CMV-seropositive. The CDR3 protein is CASSYGTTHNEQFF. For the CDR3, the DNA is TGTGCCAGCAGTTACGGGACTACGCACAATGAGCAGTTCTTC.